One and the same sample provided the 20 T cell receptor beta chains below, sequenced in a study of blood T cell repertoires in COVID-19. Libraries were prepared by immunoSEQ multiplex PCR; TCRdb keeps only in-frame clonotypes and omits some of them. The sample shows more than 150,000 clones, about 86% of them seen only once. The sample taken for sequencing was peripheral blood. These receptors all come from a man aged 50-59 years with active or convalescent COVID-19.

The V gene is TRBV7-5, the J gene TRBJ1-3. TRBV7-5 is flagged as a pseudogene. The CDR3 is made up of 17 amino acids. CDR3 in amino acids: CARSRSTQPGNGNTIYF. The DNA for the CDR3 is TGTGCCAGAAGCCGTTCGACCCAACCGGGGAATGGAAACACCATATATTTT.

The chain carries TRBV28 and TRBJ1-6; TRBD1 aligns across 7 bases. Germline V lookup: CDR1 MDHEN, CDR2 SYDVKM. The junction had 2 bases not matched to a gene; V was cut back by 8 bases and J by 4 bases. The CDR3 runs 13 residues. The CDR3, as DNA: TGTGCCAGCGGGGGACAGTATAATTCACCCCTCCACTTT. It translates to CASGGQYNSPLHF.

The chain couples TRBV7-9 to TRBJ1-6; 8 bases line up with TRBD1. Germline lookup yields CDR1 SEHNR and CDR2 FQNEAQ (reference sequence). V shed 1 base and J 7 bases; nucleotides not matched to a gene: 6. The CDR3 spans 16 residues. The CDR3 DNA follows: TGTGCCAGCAGCTTAGGTAGCAGGGGGCGAAATTCACCCCTCCACTTT. Its translation: CASSLGSRGRNSPLHF.

The chain couples TRBV6-5 to TRBJ1-1; no reliable D call. V was shortened by 2 bases and J by 4 bases, with 11 bases between the two germline ends. Germline lookup yields CDR1 MNHEY and CDR2 SVGAGI. The CDR3 sequence is 14 residues long. CDR3 in DNA: TGTGCCAGCAGTTACGCCGGGGTCGGCACTGAAGCTTTCTTT. It specifies CASSYAGVGTEAFF.

The chain recombines TRBV10-3 with TRBJ2-5; 12 bases are a match to TRBD2. Germline CDR1 is ENHRY and CDR2 is SYGVKD. CDR3 length: 13 amino acids. V lost 10 bases, J lost 3 bases, and 3 bases stayed unmatched. As DNA, the CDR3 is TGTGCCACCAGGACTAGCGGGGAAGAGACCCAGTACTTC. This codes for CATRTSGEETQYF.

This clone occurred once. This chain joins TRBV2 and TRBJ2-3; D is unclear. The CDR3 runs to 14 residues. The germline V gene encodes CDR1 SNHLY and CDR2 FYNNEI. V was pared by 6 bases and J by 0 bases, with 10 bases between. The CDR3 loop is CASRKTGSTDTQYF. DNA of the CDR3: TGTGCCAGCAGAAAGACTGGGAGCACAGATACGCAGTATTTT.

This clone was seen once. The sample contains more than one DNA sequence encoding this CDR3. The chain carries TRBV6-5 and TRBJ2-7; possibly TRBD1 for D (5 bases). V lost 3 bases and J lost 7, with 16 bases in between. CDR1 MNHEY and CDR2 SVGAGI come from the germline V gene. This CDR3 contains 14 residues. The CDR3 DNA follows: TGTGCCAGCAGTTATGGGGCCCGGAGATATGAGCAGTACTTC. Translation gives CASSYGARRYEQYF.

CDR3 residues: CASRSTSPLEQYF. CDR3 nucleotide sequence: TGTGCCAGCAGGTCCACTAGCCCCCTCGAGCAGTACTTC. The chain has TRBV28 and TRBJ2-7; D possibly corresponds to TRBD2 (6 bases). The CDR3 is made up of 13 amino acids. The ends were cut back, 6 bases at V and 6 bases at J, with 15 bases in the middle. Germline loops: CDR1 MDHEN, CDR2 SYDVKM. The entire variable domain, with the rest obtained from reference TRBV28 and TRBJ2-7, is as follows: DVKVTQSSRYLVKRTGEKVFLECVQDMDHENMFWYRQDPGLGLRLIYFSYDVKMKEKGDIPEGYSVSREKKERFSLILESASTNQTSMYLCASRSTSPLEQYFGPGTRLTVT.

The J gene is TRBJ2-7, the V gene TRBV6-2 or TRBV6-3; TRBD2 might be the D (6 bases). The CDR3 is 14 amino acids. Trimming shortened V by 4 bases and J by 0 bases, and 10 bases separated the two germline ends. Germline V CDR1 and CDR2: MNHEY, SVGEGT. The DNA for the CDR3 is TGTGCCAGCAGTTTTCGCGGGATCTCCTACGAGCAGTACTTC. It encodes CASSFRGISYEQYF.

The chain couples TRBV11-2 to TRBJ2-5; no reliable D call. CDR1 is SGHAT and CDR2 is FQNNGV in the germline V gene. The CDR3 loop spans 14 amino acids. The ends were cut back, 5 bases at V and 4 bases at J, with 14 bases in the middle. The CDR3 loop reads CASSPTTSRETQYF. The DNA for the CDR3 is TGTGCCAGCAGCCCCACTACCTCCCGAGAGACCCAGTACTTC.

This CDR3 reads CASSLGIGGANEQFF. Written as DNA, the CDR3 is TGTGCCAGCAGCTTAGGTATCGGGGGGGCCAATGAGCAGTTCTTC. The chain has TRBV11-3 and TRBJ2-1; 8 nucleotides line up with TRBD2. CDR1 and CDR2 (germline): SGHNT, YENEEA. J gave up 6 bases and V 1 base, and 5 bases lay outside the gene matches. This CDR3 comprises 15 residues.

The chain couples TRBV7-9 to TRBJ1-2; no firm D call. The CDR3 consists of 15 residues. The V gene lost 1 base and the J gene lost 4 bases, with 13 bases spanning the gap. The V gene's germline CDR1 is SEHNR and CDR2 FQNEAQ (reference sequence). CDR3 amino acids: CASSLEAGFAYGYTF. The CDR3 DNA reads as TGTGCCAGCAGCTTAGAGGCGGGTTTTGCCTATGGCTACACCTTC.

The chain combines TRBV11-3 with TRBJ2-3; 16 positions agree with TRBD2. The CDR3 length is 17 residues. V was clipped by 4 bases and J by 5 bases; unmatched bases: 6. The germline V gene encodes CDR1 SGHNT and CDR2 YENEEA. DNA for the CDR3: TGTGCCAGCAGCTCGGGACTAGCGGGAGGGCCGGTAGATACGCAGTATTTT. It is translated as CASSSGLAGGPVDTQYF.

The V call is TRBV7-8, the J call TRBJ2-1; TRBD2 aligns across 14 bases. Trimming took 4 bases from V and 6 from J; bases not matched to a gene: 8. The CDR3 is 17 amino acids. Germline V CDR1 and CDR2: SGHVS, FQNEAQ. CDR3 coding DNA: TGTGCCAGCAGCTCAGTGGTGGGACTAGCGGGGGTCAATGAGCAGTTCTTC. It specifies CASSSVVGLAGVNEQFF.

In this sample, this clone turned up once. The gene calls are TRBV7-9 and TRBJ2-3; TRBD1 matches 7 bases. CDR3 length: 16 amino acids. Germline V gene data show CDR1 as SEHNR and CDR2 as FQNEAQ (reference sequence). After removal of 5 bases from V and 0 bases from J, the junction contained 8 bases not matched to a gene. CDR3: CASSQGTASSTDTQYF. The CDR3 bases are TGTGCCAGCAGCCAGGGGACAGCTTCTAGCACAGATACGCAGTATTTT.

This chain connects TRBV19 to TRBJ1-5, with D possibly matching TRBD1 (5 bases). Germline V gives CDR1 LNHDA, CDR2 SQIVND (reference sequence). V was clipped by 4 bases and J by 10 bases, with 11 bases between them. CDR3 length: 12 amino acids. This CDR3 reads CASSTSQGPQHF. The CDR3 nucleotides read TGTGCCAGTAGTACTTCGCAGGGCCCCCAGCATTTT.

The chain employs TRBV3-1 (or the pseudogene TRBV3-2) and TRBJ1-2, with unresolved D. The V gene's germline CDR1 is LGHDT and CDR2 YNNKEL (reference sequence). Trimming cost V 4 bases and J 4 bases, with 13 bases left between them. The CDR3 consists of 14 residues. The CDR3 spells CASSRTVPSYGYTF. The CDR3 DNA reads as TGTGCCAGCAGCCGGACTGTCCCGAGCTATGGCTACACCTTC.

In this sample, this clone turned up a few times. J is TRBJ1-6 and V is TRBV10-3; D may be TRBD1 (5 bases). V was pared by 6 bases and J by 7 bases, with 10 bases between. CDR1 is ENHRY and CDR2 is SYGVKD in the germline V gene. CDR3 length equals 13 residues. The CDR3 region is CAIRGPTNSPLHF. CDR3 sequence (DNA): TGTGCCATCAGGGGGCCGACCAATTCACCCCTCCACTTT.

The chain recombines TRBV2 with TRBJ2-5; 11 nucleotides line up with TRBD2. The CDR3 runs 15 residues. V shed 5 bases and J 5 bases; nucleotides not matched to a gene: 7. Germline V gives CDR1 SNHLY, CDR2 FYNNEI. The CDR3 is CASSSTSGSTETQYF. Written as DNA, the CDR3 is TGTGCCAGCAGTTCAACTAGCGGGAGTACGGAGACCCAGTACTTC.

The CDR3 DNA reads as TGTGCCAGCAGCCGCGGACAGGGGACTTACGAGCAGTACTTC. As protein: CASSRGQGTYEQYF. The J gene is TRBJ2-7, the V gene TRBV7-2; 9 positions match TRBD1. The CDR3 sequence is 14 residues long. Germline V gives CDR1 SGHTA, CDR2 FQGNSA. V trimming: 5 bases; J trimming: 4 bases; junction bases outside the gene matches: 6. Full variable domain (outside the CDR3, taken from reference TRBV7-2 and TRBJ2-7): GAGVSQSPSNKVTEKGKDVELRCDPISGHTALYWYRQSLGQGLEFLIYFQGNSAPDKSGLPSDRFSAERTGGSVSTLTIQRTQQEDSAVYLCASSRGQGTYEQYFGPGTRLTVT.